The clone carrying this T cell receptor (beta chain) was counted once. This sample is part of a study of blood T cell repertoires in COVID-19. As for the study in general: Samples taken during acute and convalescent COVID-19 were collected in the United States, Italy and Spain. PBMCs, B-cell-depleted T cells, or T cells provided the cDNA or gDNA that made up the material.

This CDR3 spans 15 amino acids. Germline V lookup: CDR1 SGHDN, CDR2 FVKESK. V gave up 0 bases and J gave up 6 bases; unmatched junction bases: 5. Clones were read by immunoSEQ multiplex PCR, and TCRdb kept only the in-frame ones, dropping some. The profile shows about 91,000 clones, about 80% of them singletons. The material sequenced was peripheral blood. The TCR comes from a man in his 70s with acute or convalescent COVID-19. The chain employs TRBV14 and TRBJ1-2; 9 bases are a match to TRBD1. As DNA, the CDR3 is TGTGCCAGCAGCCAAGACGCCGGGACAGGGAATGGCTACACCTTC. Residues: CASSQDAGTGNGYTF. The variable domain in full, with the rest retrieved from reference TRBV14 and TRBJ1-2, is EAGVTQFPSHSVIEKGQTVTLRCDPISGHDNLYWYRRVMGKEIKFLLHFVKESKQDESGMPNNRFLAERTGGTYSTLKVQPAELEDSGVYFCASSQDAGTGNGYTFGSGTRLTVV.